The table lists the clone carrying this TCR beta chain with many counts. The antigen remains unidentified. These data are taken from a study of Graves' ophthalmopathy and Graves' hyperthyroidism. The CDR3 covers 13 residues. V was shortened by 4 bases and J by 5 bases, with 9 bases between the two germline ends. CDR1 is MNHEY, CDR2 SVGAGI, per germline. Overall study results and limits: Detected in blood as well were most expanded thyroid clonotypes with frequency above 0.001.

Investigators amplified TCR beta CDR3 regions from RNA transcripts. Scientists carried out first-round RT-PCR using HTBI primers and then a second-round multiplex PCR. Using its own MiXCR run on the multiplex PCR reads, TCRdb lists one record per CDR3 protein. The data show about 370,000 distinct CDR3 sequences, about a sixth seen once. The sequenced material came from peripheral blood. The chain is built from TRBV6-5 and TRBJ1-5; D is unresolved. The source of this sequence is a woman under 30 with Graves' ophthalmopathy. CDR3 nucleotides: TGTGCCAGCAGTTTAGGAGTCGATCAGCCCCAGCATTTT. Translating gives CASSLGVDQPQHF.